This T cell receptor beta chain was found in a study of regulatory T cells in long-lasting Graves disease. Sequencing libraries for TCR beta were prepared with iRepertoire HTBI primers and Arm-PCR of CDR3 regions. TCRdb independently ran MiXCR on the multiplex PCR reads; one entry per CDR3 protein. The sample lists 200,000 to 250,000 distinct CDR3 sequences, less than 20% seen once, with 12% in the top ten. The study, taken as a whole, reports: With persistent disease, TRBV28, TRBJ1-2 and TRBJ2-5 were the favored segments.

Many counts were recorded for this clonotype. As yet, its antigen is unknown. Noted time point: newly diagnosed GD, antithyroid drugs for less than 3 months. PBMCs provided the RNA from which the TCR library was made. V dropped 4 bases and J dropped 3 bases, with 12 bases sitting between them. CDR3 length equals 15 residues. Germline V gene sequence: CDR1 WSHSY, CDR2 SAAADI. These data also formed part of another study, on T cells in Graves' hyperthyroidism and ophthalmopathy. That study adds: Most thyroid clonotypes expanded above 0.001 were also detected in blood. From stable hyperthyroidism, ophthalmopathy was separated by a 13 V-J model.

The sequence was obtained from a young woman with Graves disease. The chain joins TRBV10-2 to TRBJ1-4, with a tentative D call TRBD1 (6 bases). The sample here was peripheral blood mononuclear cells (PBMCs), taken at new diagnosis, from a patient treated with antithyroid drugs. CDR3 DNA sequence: TGCGCCAGCAGTGTATCGAGGGGGGCTAATGAAAAACTGTTTTTT. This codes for CASSVSRGANEKLFF.